This TCR beta chain was captured in a study of graft-versus-host responses after intestinal transplantation. Study in general: All recipients were given anti-thymocyte globulin induction, and tacrolimus and steroids were then administered for three to four years.

Using immunoSEQ multiplex PCR, the repertoire was profiled, and TCRdb retains in-frame clones only, with some absent. The sample includes roughly 14,000 clones, about 27% of them seen just once. From germline, CDR1 is MDHEN and CDR2 SYDVKM. V shed 2 bases and J shed 1 base, with 9 bases lying between them. This CDR3 comprises 15 residues. This clone is classed as medium-sized. The reaction was completed, and proliferating CFSE-low CD3+CD4+ and CD3+CD8+ responders were then sorted. This receptor was identified in a human patient who received an intestinal transplant. The sample was alloreactive CD4+ T cells from a mixed lymphocyte reaction culture, taken before intestinal transplant. Sample subset: CFSE-low proliferating T cells sorted from roughly six-day pre-transplant mixed lymphocyte reaction (GvH or HvG direction). V is TRBV28 and J is TRBJ1-5, with D unclear. The CDR3 is CASSLPGFSNQPQHF. DNA of the CDR3: TGTGCCAGCAGTTTACCCGGATTCAGCAATCAGCCCCAGCATTTT.